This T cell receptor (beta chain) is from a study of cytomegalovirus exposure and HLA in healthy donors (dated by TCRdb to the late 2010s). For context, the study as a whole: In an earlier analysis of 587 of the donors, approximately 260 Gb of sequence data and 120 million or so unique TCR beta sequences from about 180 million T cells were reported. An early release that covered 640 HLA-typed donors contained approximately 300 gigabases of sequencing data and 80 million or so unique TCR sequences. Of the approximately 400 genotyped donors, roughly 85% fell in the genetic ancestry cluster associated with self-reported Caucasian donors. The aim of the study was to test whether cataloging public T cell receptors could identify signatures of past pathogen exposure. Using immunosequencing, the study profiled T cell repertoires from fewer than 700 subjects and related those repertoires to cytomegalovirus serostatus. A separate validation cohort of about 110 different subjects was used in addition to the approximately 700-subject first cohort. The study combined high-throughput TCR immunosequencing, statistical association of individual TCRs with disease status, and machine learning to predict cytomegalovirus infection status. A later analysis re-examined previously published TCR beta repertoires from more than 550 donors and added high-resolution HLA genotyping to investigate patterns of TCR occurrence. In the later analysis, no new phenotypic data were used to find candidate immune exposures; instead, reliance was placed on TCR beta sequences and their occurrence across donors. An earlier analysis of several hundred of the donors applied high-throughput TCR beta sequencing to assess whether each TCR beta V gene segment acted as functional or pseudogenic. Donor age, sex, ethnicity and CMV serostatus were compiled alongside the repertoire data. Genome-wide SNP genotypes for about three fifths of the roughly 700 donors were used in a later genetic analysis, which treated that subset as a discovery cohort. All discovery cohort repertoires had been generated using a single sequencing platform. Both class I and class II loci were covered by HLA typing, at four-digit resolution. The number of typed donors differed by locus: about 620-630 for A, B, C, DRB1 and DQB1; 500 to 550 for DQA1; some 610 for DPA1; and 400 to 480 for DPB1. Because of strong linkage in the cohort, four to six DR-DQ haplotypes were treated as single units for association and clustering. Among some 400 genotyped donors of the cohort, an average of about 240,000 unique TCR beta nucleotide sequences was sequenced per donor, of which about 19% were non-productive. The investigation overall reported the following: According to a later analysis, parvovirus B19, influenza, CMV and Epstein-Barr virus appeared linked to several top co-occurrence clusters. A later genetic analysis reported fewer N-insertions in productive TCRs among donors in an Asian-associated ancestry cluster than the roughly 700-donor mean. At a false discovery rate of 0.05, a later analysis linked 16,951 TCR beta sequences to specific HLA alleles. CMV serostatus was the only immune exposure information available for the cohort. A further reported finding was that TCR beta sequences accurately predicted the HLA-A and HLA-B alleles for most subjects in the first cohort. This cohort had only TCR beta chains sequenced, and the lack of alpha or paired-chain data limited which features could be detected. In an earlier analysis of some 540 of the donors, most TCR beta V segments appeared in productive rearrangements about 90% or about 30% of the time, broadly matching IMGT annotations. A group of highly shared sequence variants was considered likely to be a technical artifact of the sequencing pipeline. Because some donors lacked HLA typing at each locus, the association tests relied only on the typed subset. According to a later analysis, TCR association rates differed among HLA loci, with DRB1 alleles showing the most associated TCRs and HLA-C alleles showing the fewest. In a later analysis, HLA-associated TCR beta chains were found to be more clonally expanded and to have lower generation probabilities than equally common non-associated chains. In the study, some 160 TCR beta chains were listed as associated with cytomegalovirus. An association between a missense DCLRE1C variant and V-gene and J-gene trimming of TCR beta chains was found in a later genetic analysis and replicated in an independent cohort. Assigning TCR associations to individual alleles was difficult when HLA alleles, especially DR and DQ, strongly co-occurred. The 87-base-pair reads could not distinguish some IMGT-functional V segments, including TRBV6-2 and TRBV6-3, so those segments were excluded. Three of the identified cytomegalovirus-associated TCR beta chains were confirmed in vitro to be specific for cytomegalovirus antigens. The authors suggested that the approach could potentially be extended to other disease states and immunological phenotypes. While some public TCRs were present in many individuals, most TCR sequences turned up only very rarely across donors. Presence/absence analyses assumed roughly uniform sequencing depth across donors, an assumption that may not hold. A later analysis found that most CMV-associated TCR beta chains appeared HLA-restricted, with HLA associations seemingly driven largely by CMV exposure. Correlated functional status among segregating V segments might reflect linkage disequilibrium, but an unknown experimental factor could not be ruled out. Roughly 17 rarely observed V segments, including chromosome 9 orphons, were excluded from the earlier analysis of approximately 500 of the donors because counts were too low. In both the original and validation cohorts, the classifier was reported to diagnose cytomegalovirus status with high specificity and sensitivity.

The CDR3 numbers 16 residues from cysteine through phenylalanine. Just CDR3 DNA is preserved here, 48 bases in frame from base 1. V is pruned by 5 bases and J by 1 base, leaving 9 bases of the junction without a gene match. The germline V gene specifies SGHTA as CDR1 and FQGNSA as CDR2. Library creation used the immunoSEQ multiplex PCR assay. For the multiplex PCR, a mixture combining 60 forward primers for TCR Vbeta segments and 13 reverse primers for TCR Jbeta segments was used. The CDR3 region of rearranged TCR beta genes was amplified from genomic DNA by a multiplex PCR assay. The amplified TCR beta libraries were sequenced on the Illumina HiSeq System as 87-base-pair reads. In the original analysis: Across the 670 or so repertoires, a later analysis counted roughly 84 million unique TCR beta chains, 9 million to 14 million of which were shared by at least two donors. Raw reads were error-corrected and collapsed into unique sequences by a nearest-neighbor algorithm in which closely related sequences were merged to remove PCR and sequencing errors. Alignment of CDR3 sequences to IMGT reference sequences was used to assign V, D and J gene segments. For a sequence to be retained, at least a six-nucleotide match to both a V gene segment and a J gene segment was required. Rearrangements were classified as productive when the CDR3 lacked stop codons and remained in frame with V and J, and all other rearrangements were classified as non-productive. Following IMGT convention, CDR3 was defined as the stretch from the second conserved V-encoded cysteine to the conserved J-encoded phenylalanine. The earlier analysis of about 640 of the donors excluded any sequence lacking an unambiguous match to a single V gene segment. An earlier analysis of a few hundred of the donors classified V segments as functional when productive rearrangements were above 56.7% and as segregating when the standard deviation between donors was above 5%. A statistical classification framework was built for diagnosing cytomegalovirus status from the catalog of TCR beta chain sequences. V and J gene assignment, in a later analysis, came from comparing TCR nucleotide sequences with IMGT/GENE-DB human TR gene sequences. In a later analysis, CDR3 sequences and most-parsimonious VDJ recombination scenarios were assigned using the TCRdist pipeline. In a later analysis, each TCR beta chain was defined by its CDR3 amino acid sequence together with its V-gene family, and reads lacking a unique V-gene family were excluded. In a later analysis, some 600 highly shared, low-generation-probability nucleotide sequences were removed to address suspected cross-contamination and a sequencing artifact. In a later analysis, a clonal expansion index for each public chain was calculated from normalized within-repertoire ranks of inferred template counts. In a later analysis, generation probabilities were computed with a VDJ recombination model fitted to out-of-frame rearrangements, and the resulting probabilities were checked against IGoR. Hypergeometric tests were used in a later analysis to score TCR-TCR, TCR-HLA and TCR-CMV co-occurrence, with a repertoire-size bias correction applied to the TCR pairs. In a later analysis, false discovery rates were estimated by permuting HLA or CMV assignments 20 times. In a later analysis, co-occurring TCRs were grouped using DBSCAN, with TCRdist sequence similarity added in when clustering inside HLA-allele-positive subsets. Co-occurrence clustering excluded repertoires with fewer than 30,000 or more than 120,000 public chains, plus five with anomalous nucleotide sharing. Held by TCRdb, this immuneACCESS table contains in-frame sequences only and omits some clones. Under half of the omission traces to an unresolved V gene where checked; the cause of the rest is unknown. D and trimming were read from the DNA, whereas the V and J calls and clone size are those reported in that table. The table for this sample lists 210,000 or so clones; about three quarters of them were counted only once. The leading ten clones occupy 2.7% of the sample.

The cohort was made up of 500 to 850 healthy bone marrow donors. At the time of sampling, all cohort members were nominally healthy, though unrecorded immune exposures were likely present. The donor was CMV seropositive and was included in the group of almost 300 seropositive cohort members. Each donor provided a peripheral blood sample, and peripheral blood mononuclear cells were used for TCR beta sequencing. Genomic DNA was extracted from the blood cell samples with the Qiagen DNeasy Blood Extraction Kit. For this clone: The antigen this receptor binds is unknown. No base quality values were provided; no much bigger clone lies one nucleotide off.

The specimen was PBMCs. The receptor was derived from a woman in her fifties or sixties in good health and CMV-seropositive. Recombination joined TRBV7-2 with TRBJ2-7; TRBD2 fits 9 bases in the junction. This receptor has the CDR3 CASSRLRLAESYEQYF. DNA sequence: TGTGCCAGCAGCCGCCTTAGACTAGCGGAGTCCTACGAGCAGTACTTC.